This T cell receptor beta chain was identified during a study of blood T cell repertoires in COVID-19. Study context: Samples representing acute and convalescent COVID-19 were sourced from the United States, Italy and Spain. In each case, the material was cDNA or gDNA derived from T cells, B-cell-depleted T cells, or PBMCs.

Per the original data handling: Nucleated cell number was recorded as an estimate derived from reference gene primer amplification. Libraries were prepared by immunoSEQ multiplex PCR; TCRdb keeps only in-frame clonotypes and omits some of them. V and J calls and clone size are given by that table; D and trimming were obtained from the DNA. This table holds about 270,000 clones, around nine tenths found once. This clone has just a few counts. Trimming left V 7 bases short and J 0 bases short, with 12 bases between. CDR1 is MNHEY, CDR2 SVGAGI, per germline. The CDR3 totals 14 residues. The J gene is TRBJ1-2, the V gene TRBV6-5; possible D gene TRBD1, 5 bases. The receptor comes from a man aged 40-50 years who had recovered from COVID-19. Sequencing was carried out using peripheral blood. In DNA form, the CDR3 reads TGTGCCAGCATTGCAGGGCCCCCTAACTATGGCTACACCTTC. Protein product: CASIAGPPNYGYTF.